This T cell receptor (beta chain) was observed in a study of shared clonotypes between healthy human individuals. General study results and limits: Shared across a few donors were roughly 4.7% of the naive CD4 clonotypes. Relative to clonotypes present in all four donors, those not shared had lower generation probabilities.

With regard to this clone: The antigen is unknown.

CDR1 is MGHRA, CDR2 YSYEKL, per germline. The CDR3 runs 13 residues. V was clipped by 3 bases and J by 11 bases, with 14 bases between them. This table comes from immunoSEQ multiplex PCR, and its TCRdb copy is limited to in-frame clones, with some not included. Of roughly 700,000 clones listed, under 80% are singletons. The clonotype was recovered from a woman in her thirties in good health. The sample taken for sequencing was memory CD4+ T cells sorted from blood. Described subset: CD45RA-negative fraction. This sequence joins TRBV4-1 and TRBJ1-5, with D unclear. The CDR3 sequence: CASSQSAVSSQHF. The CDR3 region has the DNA TGCGCCAGCAGCCAGTCGGCGGTATCGTCCCAGCATTTT.